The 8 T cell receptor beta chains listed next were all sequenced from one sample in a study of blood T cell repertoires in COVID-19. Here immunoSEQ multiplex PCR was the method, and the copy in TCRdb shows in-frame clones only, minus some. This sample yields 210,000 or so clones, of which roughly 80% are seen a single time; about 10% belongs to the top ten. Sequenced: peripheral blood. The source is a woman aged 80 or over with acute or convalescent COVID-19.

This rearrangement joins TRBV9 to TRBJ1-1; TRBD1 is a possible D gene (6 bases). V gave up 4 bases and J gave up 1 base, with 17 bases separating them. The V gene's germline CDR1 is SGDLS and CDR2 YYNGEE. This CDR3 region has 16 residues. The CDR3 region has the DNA TGTGCCAGCAGCTCTCGGGGGGGGCTACAGAACACTGAAGCTTTCTTT. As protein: CASSSRGGLQNTEAFF.

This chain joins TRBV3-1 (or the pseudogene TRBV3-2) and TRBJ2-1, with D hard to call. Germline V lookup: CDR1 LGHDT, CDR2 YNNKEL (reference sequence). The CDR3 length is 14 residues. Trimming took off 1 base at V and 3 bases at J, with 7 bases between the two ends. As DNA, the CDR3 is TGTGCCAGCAGCCAAGCGCAGAACTACAATGAGCAGTTCTTC. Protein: CASSQAQNYNEQFF.

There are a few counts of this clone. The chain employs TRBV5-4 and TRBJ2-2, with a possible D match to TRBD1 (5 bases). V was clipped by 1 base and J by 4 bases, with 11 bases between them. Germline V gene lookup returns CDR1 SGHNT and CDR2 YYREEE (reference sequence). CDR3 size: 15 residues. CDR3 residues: CASSLSQGATGELFF. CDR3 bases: TGTGCCAGCAGCTTGTCCCAGGGTGCCACCGGGGAGCTGTTTTTT. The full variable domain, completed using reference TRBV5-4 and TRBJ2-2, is ETGVTQSPTHLIKTRGQQVTLRCSSQSGHNTVSWYQQALGQGPQFIFQYYREEENGRGNFPPRFSGLQFPNYSSELNVNALELDDSALYLCASSLSQGATGELFFGEGSRLTVL.

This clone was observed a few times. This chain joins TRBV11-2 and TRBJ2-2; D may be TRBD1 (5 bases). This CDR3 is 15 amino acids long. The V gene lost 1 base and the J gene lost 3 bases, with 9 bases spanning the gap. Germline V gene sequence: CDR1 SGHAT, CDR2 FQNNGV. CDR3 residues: CASSLGGHYTGELFF. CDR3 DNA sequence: TGTGCCAGCAGCTTAGGGGGCCACTACACCGGGGAGCTGTTTTTT.

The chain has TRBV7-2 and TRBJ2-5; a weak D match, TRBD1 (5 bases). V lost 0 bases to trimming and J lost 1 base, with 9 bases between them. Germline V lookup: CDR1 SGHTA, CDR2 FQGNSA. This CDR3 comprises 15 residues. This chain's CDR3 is CASSLAAQGQETQYF. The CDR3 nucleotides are TGTGCCAGCAGCTTAGCGGCGCAGGGCCAAGAGACCCAGTACTTC.

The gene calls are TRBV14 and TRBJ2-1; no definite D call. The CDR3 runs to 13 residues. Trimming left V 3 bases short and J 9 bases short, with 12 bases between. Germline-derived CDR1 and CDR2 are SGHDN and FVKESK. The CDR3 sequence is CASSQQTTGEQFF. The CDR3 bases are TGTGCCAGCAGCCAGCAGACAACCGGTGAGCAGTTCTTC. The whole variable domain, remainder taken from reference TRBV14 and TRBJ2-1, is EAGVTQFPSHSVIEKGQTVTLRCDPISGHDNLYWYRRVMGKEIKFLLHFVKESKQDESGMPNNRFLAERTGGTYSTLKVQPAELEDSGVYFCASSQQTTGEQFFGPGTRLTVL.

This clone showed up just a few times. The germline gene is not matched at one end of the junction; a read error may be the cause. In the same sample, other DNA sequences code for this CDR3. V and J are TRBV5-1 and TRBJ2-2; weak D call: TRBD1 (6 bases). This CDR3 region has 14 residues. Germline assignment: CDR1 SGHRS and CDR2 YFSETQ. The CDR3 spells CASRLGQNTGELFF. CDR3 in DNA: TGCGCCAGCAGGTTGGGACAGAACACCGGGGAGCTGTTTTTT. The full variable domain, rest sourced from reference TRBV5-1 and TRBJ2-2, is KAGVTQTPRYLIKTRGQQVTLSCSPISGHRSVSWYQQTPGQGLQFLFEYFSETQRNKGNFPGRFSGRQFSNSRSEMNVSTLELGDSALYLCASRLGQNTGELFFGEGSRLTVL.

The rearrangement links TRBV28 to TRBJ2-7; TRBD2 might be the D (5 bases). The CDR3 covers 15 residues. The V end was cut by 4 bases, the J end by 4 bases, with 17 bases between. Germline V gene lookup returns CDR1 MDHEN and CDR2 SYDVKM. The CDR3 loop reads CASSSPGGWAYEQYF. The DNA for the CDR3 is TGTGCCAGCAGTTCCCCCGGCGGGTGGGCTTACGAGCAGTACTTC. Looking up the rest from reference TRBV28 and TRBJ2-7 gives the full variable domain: DVKVTQSSRYLVKRTGEKVFLECVQDMDHENMFWYRQDPGLGLRLIYFSYDVKMKEKGDIPEGYSVSREKKERFSLILESASTNQTSMYLCASSSPGGWAYEQYFGPGTRLTVT.